The 10 T cell receptor beta chains listed next were all sequenced from one sample in a study of blood T cell repertoires in COVID-19. Generated by immunoSEQ multiplex PCR, the TCRdb table keeps only in-frame clones and is missing some. The repertoire holds around 170,000 clones, with more than 70% as singletons. Material for sequencing was peripheral blood. All receptors derive from a man between 60 and 70 years old with acute or convalescent COVID-19.

Concerning this clone: Compared with germline, one end of the junction differs, possibly owing to a read error. This chain uses TRBV29-1 with TRBJ2-3, with D possibly matching TRBD2 (6 bases). Germline CDR1 SQVTM, CDR2 ANQGSEA. This CDR3 comprises 14 residues. CDR3 coding DNA: TGCAGCGTCCAGGAGGGAACTAGCATAGATACGCAGTATTTT. Protein product: CSVQEGTSIDTQYF.

The V call is TRBV6-5, the J call TRBJ1-1; 8 nucleotides align to TRBD1. The CDR3 contains 13 residues. In germline, CDR1 is MNHEY, CDR2 SVGAGI. Trimming at V came to 10 bases and at J to 11 bases, leaving 15 bases not matched to a gene. The CDR3 loop reads CATTKRTGNQAFF. The CDR3 region has the DNA TGTGCCACGACCAAACGGACAGGGAATCAGGCTTTCTTT.

J is TRBJ2-7 and V is TRBV19; tentative D call: TRBD1 (6 bases). Trimming took off 5 bases at V and 4 bases at J, with 12 bases between the two ends. Germline assignment: CDR1 LNHDA and CDR2 SQIVND (reference sequence). The CDR3 covers 13 residues. CDR3 nucleotide sequence: TGTGCCAGTAGTGTCGACAGGACGTACGAGCAGTACTTC. Its protein is CASSVDRTYEQYF.

The chain couples TRBV20-1 to TRBJ2-1, with 7 bases lining up with TRBD1. V gave up 6 bases and J gave up 10 bases; unmatched junction bases: 6. The CDR3 runs to 11 residues. From germline, CDR1 is DFQATT and CDR2 SNEGSKA (reference sequence). CDR3 DNA sequence: TGCAGTGCAAACAGGGGTGTAGAGCAGTTCTTC. It codes for CSANRGVEQFF.

The chain has TRBV7-8 and TRBJ1-3; 7 bases are shared with TRBD1. With V trimmed by 5 bases and J by 2 bases, 6 bases remained unmatched. Germline CDR1 and CDR2: SGHVS and FQNEAQ. This CDR3 has 15 residues. CDR3 residues: CASSPGQVPGNTIYF. In DNA, the CDR3 is TGTGCCAGCAGCCCCGGACAGGTTCCTGGAAACACCATATATTTT.

The chain is built from TRBV7-6 and TRBJ1-1; TRBD1 might be the D (5 bases). Trimming cost V 5 bases and J 0 bases, with 10 bases left between them. The CDR3 has 14 residues. Germline CDR1 and CDR2: SGHVS and FNYEAQ. Here the CDR3 reads CASSADTLNTEAFF. CDR3 nucleotide sequence: TGTGCCAGCAGCGCGGACACCTTGAACACTGAAGCTTTCTTT.

This rearrangement joins TRBV6-6 to TRBJ1-2, with 7 bases matching TRBD1. Looked up from germline, CDR1 is MNHNY and CDR2 is SVGAGI (reference sequence). The CDR3 runs 13 residues. J gave up 5 bases and V 10 bases, and 10 bases lay outside the gene matches. CDR3 sequence: CAIGQGDGYGYTF. CDR3 nucleotide sequence: TGTGCCATTGGTCAGGGGGATGGGTATGGCTACACCTTC.

The chain joins TRBV7-2 to TRBJ1-1; tentatively, D is TRBD1 (5 bases). V was shortened by 5 bases and J by 11 bases, with 12 bases between the two germline ends. Germline assignment: CDR1 SGHTA and CDR2 FQGNSA. The CDR3 sequence is 11 residues long. DNA for the CDR3: TGTGCCAGCAGCCTAGGTCCAGGGGCTTTCTTT. Translated: CASSLGPGAFF. Variable domain in full (rest from reference TRBV7-2 and TRBJ1-1): GAGVSQSPSNKVTEKGKDVELRCDPISGHTALYWYRQSLGQGLEFLIYFQGNSAPDKSGLPSDRFSAERTGGSVSTLTIQRTQQEDSAVYLCASSLGPGAFFGQGTRLTVV.

The chain is built from TRBV2 and TRBJ2-6; D perhaps matches TRBD2 (5 bases). The CDR3 spans 15 residues. CDR1 is SNHLY, CDR2 FYNNEI, per germline. V gave up 2 bases and J gave up 2 bases, with 7 bases separating them. The CDR3 protein is CASSEMGAGANVLTF. CDR3 nucleotides: TGTGCCAGCAGTGAAATGGGAGCTGGGGCCAACGTCCTGACTTTC.

V gene TRBV30 combines with J gene TRBJ2-7; 12 bases are a match to TRBD1. V lost 0 bases to trimming and J lost 4 bases; unmatched junction nucleotides: 4. This CDR3 comprises 15 residues. In germline, CDR1 is GTSNPN, CDR2 SVGIG (reference sequence). This chain's CDR3 is CAWSVWDRGLYEQYF. The CDR3 DNA reads as TGTGCCTGGAGTGTTTGGGACAGGGGGCTTTACGAGCAGTACTTC.